The 17 T cell receptor beta chains in this list originate from one sample, sequenced in a study of OX40 agonist ivuxolimab in advanced cancers. Libraries were prepared by immunoSEQ multiplex PCR; TCRdb keeps only in-frame clonotypes and omits some of them. The sample has some 80,000 clones, roughly 84% seen once. Here the sequenced sample was CD4+ or CD8+ T cells sorted from blood, taken in a trial of the OX40 agonist ivuxolimab. All receptors derive from an adult with an advanced solid tumor such as melanoma, head and neck, liver or kidney cancer.

The chain links TRBV5-4 to TRBJ2-4, with 7 bases matching TRBD2. V dropped 4 bases and J dropped 2; count of bases not matched to a gene: 12. Germline CDR1 SGHNT, CDR2 YYREEE (reference sequence). This CDR3 has 17 amino acids. In DNA form, the CDR3 reads TGTGCCAGCAGCATTCCTAGCGGCCGCGACACCAAAAACATTCAGTACTTC. Protein product: CASSIPSGRDTKNIQYF.

The chain combines TRBV27 with TRBJ1-1; D call uncertain. Trimming shortened V by 4 bases and J by 0 bases, and 6 bases separated the two germline ends. There are 13 residues in the CDR3. The germline V gene encodes CDR1 MNHEY and CDR2 SMNVEV (reference sequence). The CDR3, as DNA: TGTGCCAGCAGTTCTCACCTGAACACTGAAGCTTTCTTT. This codes for CASSSHLNTEAFF.

V gene TRBV19 combines with J gene TRBJ2-1; a possible D gene is TRBD2 (6 bases). CDR3 length equals 14 residues. Germline V lookup: CDR1 LNHDA, CDR2 SQIVND (reference sequence). Between the trimmed V and J ends, which lost 0 bases and 4 bases, there was a span of 7 bases. The CDR3 reads CASSIEGGYNEQFF. The CDR3, as DNA: TGTGCCAGTAGTATAGAGGGGGGATACAATGAGCAGTTCTTC.

The chain combines TRBV25-1 with TRBJ2-1; 7 bases match TRBD2. The CDR3 consists of 15 residues. With V trimmed by 5 bases and J by 0 bases, 4 bases remained unmatched. Germline V CDR1 and CDR2: MGHDK, SYGVNS. CDR3 region: CASSPGGSSYNEQFF. For the CDR3, the DNA is TGTGCCAGCAGTCCTGGCGGGAGCTCCTACAATGAGCAGTTCTTC. The full variable domain, its missing parts supplied by reference TRBV25-1 and TRBJ2-1, is EADIYQTPRYLVIGTGKKITLECSQTMGHDKMYWYQQDPGMELHLIHYSYGVNSTEKGDLSSESTVSRIRTEHFPLTLESARPSHTSQYLCASSPGGSSYNEQFFGPGTRLTVL.

The V and J genes are TRBV25-1 and TRBJ2-7; D is ambiguous. Trimming left V 2 bases short and J 1 base short, with 9 bases between. CDR1 is MGHDK, CDR2 SYGVNS, per germline. The CDR3 has 14 amino acids. The CDR3 here is CASSELGGSYEQYF. The CDR3 region has the DNA TGTGCCAGCAGTGAACTGGGCGGTTCCTACGAGCAGTACTTC.

The V and J genes are TRBV18 and TRBJ1-5; TRBD1 is a possible D gene (6 bases). The CDR3 is 15 amino acids. Germline CDR1 KGHSH, CDR2 LQKENI. With 6 bases removed from V and 7 bases from J, the gap between germline ends came to 19 bases. The CDR3 sequence is CASSPDGTPAQPQHF. The CDR3 nucleotides read TGTGCCAGCTCCCCGGACGGGACACCCGCCCAGCCCCAGCATTTT.

This chain uses TRBV4-1 with TRBJ2-3; 7 nucleotides align to TRBD1. The germline gives CDR1 MGHRA, CDR2 YSYEKL. This CDR3 is 14 amino acids long. Losses at the gene ends were 5 bases for V and 2 bases for J; bases not matched to a gene: 4. The CDR3 DNA is TGCGCCAGCAGCGATGACAGGGACACAGATACGCAGTATTTT. As protein: CASSDDRDTDTQYF.

This chain joins TRBV18 and TRBJ2-5; D might be TRBD2 (5 bases). This CDR3 has 14 residues. V shed 3 bases and J shed 5 bases, with 13 bases lying between them. Germline-derived CDR1 and CDR2 are KGHSH and LQKENI. CDR3 amino acids: CASSPPVQRETQYF. CDR3 sequence (DNA): TGTGCCAGCTCACCCCCCGTCCAGCGGGAGACCCAGTACTTC. Full variable domain (rest looked up from reference TRBV18 and TRBJ2-5): NAGVMQNPRHLVRRRGQEARLRCSPMKGHSHVYWYRQLPEEGLKFMVYLQKENIIDESGMPKERFSAEFPKEGPSILRIQQVVRGDSAAYFCASSPPVQRETQYFGPGTRLLVL.

The chain couples TRBV9 to TRBJ1-4, with a possible D match to TRBD1 (6 bases). This CDR3 comprises 14 residues. Per the germline V gene, CDR1 is SGDLS and CDR2 is YYNGEE. Trimming removed 4 bases at V and 8 bases at J, with 15 bases between. CDR3 region: CASSPGHGREKLFF. In nucleotides, the CDR3 is TGTGCCAGCAGCCCGGGACATGGGAGAGAAAAACTGTTTTTT.

J is TRBJ2-1 and V is TRBV7-2; 11 bases line up with TRBD2. The ends lost 1 base at V and 9 bases at J; junction bases unmatched: 5. CDR3 length: 15 amino acids. Germline V gene sequence: CDR1 SGHTA, CDR2 FQGNSA. The CDR3 sequence is CASSLGPLAGGEQFF. In DNA, the CDR3 is TGTGCCAGCAGCTTAGGTCCCCTAGCGGGAGGTGAGCAGTTCTTC.

This chain links TRBV18 with TRBJ1-2; 8 bases are shared with TRBD1. Looked up from germline, CDR1 is KGHSH and CDR2 is LQKENI. The CDR3 has 14 residues. The V gene end was trimmed by 4 bases and the J gene end by 0 bases; junction bases not matched to a gene: 1. The CDR3 reads CASSRTGTNYGYTF. CDR3 in DNA: TGTGCCAGCTCACGGACAGGGACTAACTATGGCTACACCTTC.

The gene calls are TRBV30 and TRBJ2-1; possible D gene TRBD2, 6 bases. This CDR3 spans 14 amino acids. The V end was cut by 3 bases, the J end by 7 bases, with 16 bases between. CDR1 and CDR2 (germline): GTSNPN, SVGIG (reference sequence). The CDR3 loop reads CAWSRGGKGNEQFF. The CDR3 DNA follows: TGTGCCTGGAGCCGGGGCGGGAAGGGTAATGAGCAGTTCTTC.

The chain employs TRBV14 and TRBJ2-1, with D hard to call. The CDR3 length is 13 residues. V was shortened by 4 bases and J by 8 bases, with 12 bases between the two germline ends. Germline V lookup: CDR1 SGHDN, CDR2 FVKESK. DNA of the CDR3: TGTGCCAGCAGCCGCGGCCTGGCCGATGAGCAGTTCTTC. This sequence encodes CASSRGLADEQFF. The complete variable domain, with remaining parts taken from reference TRBV14 and TRBJ2-1, reads EAGVTQFPSHSVIEKGQTVTLRCDPISGHDNLYWYRRVMGKEIKFLLHFVKESKQDESGMPNNRFLAERTGGTYSTLKVQPAELEDSGVYFCASSRGLADEQFFGPGTRLTVL.

The chain uses TRBV6-4 and TRBJ1-4; D may be TRBD1 (6 bases). This CDR3 comprises 14 residues. Trimming took 6 bases from V and 8 from J, leaving 16 bases between them. The germline CDR1 and CDR2 sequences are MRHNA and SNTAGT. The chain's CDR3 is CASSAGTPGEKLFF. The CDR3 bases are TGTGCCAGCAGCGCCGGGACACCAGGGGAAAAACTGTTTTTT.

This sequence joins TRBV18 and TRBJ2-5; 7 nucleotides line up with TRBD2. This CDR3 comprises 14 residues. Germline CDR1 reads KGHSH; CDR2 reads LQKENI. V dropped 9 bases and J dropped 1; count of bases not matched to a gene: 8. The DNA for the CDR3 is TGTGCCAGTCGCCGGGGGGTCGCCCAAGAGACCCAGTACTTC. Translating it yields CASRRGVAQETQYF.

The chain has TRBV27 and TRBJ1-2; TRBD1 aligns across 8 bases. Unmatched junction bases numbered 3, after V lost 4 bases and J lost 2 bases. This CDR3 is 14 amino acids long. Germline-derived CDR1 and CDR2 are MNHEY and SMNVEV (reference sequence). CDR3 in amino acids: CASSSRQGNYGYTF. The CDR3 bases are TGTGCCAGCAGTTCCCGACAGGGGAACTATGGCTACACCTTC.

The chain uses TRBV5-1 and TRBJ1-2; the match to TRBD1 covers 7 bases. CDR1 and CDR2 (germline): SGHRS, YFSETQ. V gave up 3 bases and J gave up 6 bases; unmatched junction bases: 8. The CDR3 sequence is 14 residues long. CDR3: CASSYGQGVDGYTF. CDR3 DNA sequence: TGCGCCAGCAGCTATGGGCAGGGGGTAGATGGCTACACCTTC.